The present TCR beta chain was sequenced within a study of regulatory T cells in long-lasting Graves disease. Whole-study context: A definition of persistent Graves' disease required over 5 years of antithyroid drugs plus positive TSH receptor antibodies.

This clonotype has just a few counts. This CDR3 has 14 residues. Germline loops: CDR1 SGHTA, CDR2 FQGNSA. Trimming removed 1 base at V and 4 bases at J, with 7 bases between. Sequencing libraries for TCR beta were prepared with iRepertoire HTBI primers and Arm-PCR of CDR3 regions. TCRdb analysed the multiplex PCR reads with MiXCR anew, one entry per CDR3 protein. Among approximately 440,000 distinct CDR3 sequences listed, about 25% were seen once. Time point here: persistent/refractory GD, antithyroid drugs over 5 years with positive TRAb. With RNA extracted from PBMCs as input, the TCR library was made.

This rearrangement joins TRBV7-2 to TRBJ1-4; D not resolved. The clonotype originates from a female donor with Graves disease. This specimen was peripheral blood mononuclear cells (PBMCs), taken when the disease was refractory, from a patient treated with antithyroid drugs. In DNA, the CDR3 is TGTGCCAGCAGCTTAGGGGATTTTAATGAAAAACTGTTTTTT. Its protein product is CASSLGDFNEKLFF. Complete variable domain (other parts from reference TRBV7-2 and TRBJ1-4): GAGVSQSPSNKVTEKGKDVELRCDPISGHTALYWYRQSLGQGLEFLIYFQGNSAPDKSGLPSDRFSAERTGGSVSTLTIQRTQQEDSAVYLCASSLGDFNEKLFFGSGTQLSVL.